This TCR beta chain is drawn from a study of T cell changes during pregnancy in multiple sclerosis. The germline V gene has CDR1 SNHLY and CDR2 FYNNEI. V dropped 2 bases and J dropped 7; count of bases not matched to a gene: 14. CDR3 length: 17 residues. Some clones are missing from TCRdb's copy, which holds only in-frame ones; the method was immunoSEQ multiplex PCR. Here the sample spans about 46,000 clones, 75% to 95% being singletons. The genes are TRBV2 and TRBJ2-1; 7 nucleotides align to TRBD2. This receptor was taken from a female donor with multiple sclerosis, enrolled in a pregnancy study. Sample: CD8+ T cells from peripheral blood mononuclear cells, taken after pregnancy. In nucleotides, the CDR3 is TGTGCCAGCAGTGAACAGAAAGTAGCGGGTCGAATGAATGAGCAGTTCTTC. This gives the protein CASSEQKVAGRMNEQFF.